The 22 T cell receptor delta chains below all came from one sample that was sequenced in a study of DNA immune sequencing with unique molecular identifiers. A 32-plex genomic DNA assay used primers for all 8 TRDV and 4 TRDJ genes. A 12-nucleotide UMI was added during approximately 3 barcoding PCR cycles before adapter PCR. TCRdb re-called the multiplex PCR reads through CATT. Of approximately 2,000 delta-chain clones listed, 9.5% to 12% are singletons. Sequences were obtained from gamma-delta T cells enriched from blood buffy coat, or unenriched PBMCs (not recorded which). These receptors originate from a human donor in good health.

To note about this clone: A much larger clone lies one base from this, so it may be a read error. The sample has other DNA sequences that encode this CDR3 too. This chain uses TRDV2 with TRDJ1, with D tentatively TRDD3 (6 bases). The CDR3 contains 14 residues. CDR1 and CDR2 from the germline V gene are GEAIGNYY and EKD. Trimming cost V 1 base and J 1 base, with 9 bases left between them. In DNA form, the CDR3 reads TGTGCCTGTGACACACTGGGTGTCACCGATAAACTCATCTTT. It is translated as CACDTLGVTDKLIF.

This clone appeared a few times. This likely came from a read error, as a far larger clone is one base away. This same CDR3 is encoded by further DNA sequences in the sample. This CDR3 is CACDPSDRKYTDKLIF. DNA of the CDR3: TGTGCCTGTGACCCGTCCGACCGGAAGTACACCGATAAACTCATCTTT. The chain links TRDV2 to TRDJ1; D gene ambiguous. V was shortened by 3 bases and J by 0 bases, with 16 bases between the two germline ends. From germline, CDR1 is GEAIGNYY and CDR2 EKD. CDR3 length: 16 residues.

A word on this clone: The protein TCRdb lists belongs to a much larger clone and differs from this DNA's translation at residue 10, which points to a read error; the protein shown is made from the DNA. V and J are TRDV2 and TRDJ1; either TRDD2 or TRDD3 may fit D (5 bases each). CDR1 is GEAIGNYY and CDR2 is EKD in the germline V gene. V lost 3 bases and J lost 1, with 20 bases in between. The CDR3 loop spans 17 amino acids. In DNA form, the CDR3 reads TGTGCCTGTGACTCACTTCCCTACGGGGAGACCACCGATAAACTCATCTTT. Translating it yields CACDSLPYGETTDKLIF.

This clone occurred a few times. TCRdb has a much larger clone's protein, which differs at residue 3 from the translation of this DNA, likely because of a read error; what is shown is the protein translated from the DNA. The J gene is TRDJ1, the V gene TRDV2; 9 bases are shared with TRDD3. This CDR3 spans 20 amino acids. Germline CDR1 and CDR2: GEAIGNYY and EKD. V dropped 8 bases and J dropped 0; count of bases not matched to a gene: 24. CDR3 sequence: CAYDNLGTGGYRTYTDKLIF. The CDR3 DNA reads as TGTGCCTATGATAACCTTGGTACGGGGGGATACCGTACTTACACCGATAAACTCATCTTT.

Points on this clone: The protein given by TCRdb reflects a much larger clone and differs at residue 17 from this DNA's translation, likely from a read error; the protein shown is the DNA's translation. The genes are TRDV2 and TRDJ1; the match to TRDD3 covers 9 bases. The CDR3 extends over 20 amino acids. Germline V gene data show CDR1 as GEAIGNYY and CDR2 as EKD. CDR3 sequence: CACDNLGTGGYRTYTDNLIF. The CDR3, as DNA: TGTGCCTGTGATAACCTTGGTACGGGGGGATACCGTACTTACACCGATAATCTCATCTTT.

This clone came up a few times. TCRdb shows a much larger clone's protein in place of this DNA's translation, and the two differ at residue 6, likely through a read error; the protein shown is translated from the DNA. DNA of the CDR3: TGTGCCTGTGCCCAACCGGGGGATAGGGACGATAAACTCATCTTT. Its protein is CACAQPGDRDDKLIF. The V and J genes are TRDV2 and TRDJ1, with 8 bases that match TRDD3. Per the germline V gene, CDR1 is GEAIGNYY and CDR2 is EKD. V gave up 5 bases and J gave up 4 bases; unmatched junction bases: 11. This CDR3 is built from 15 residues.

This clone is a singleton in its sample. V is TRDV2 and J is TRDJ1, with D perhaps TRDD3 (6 bases). The J gene comes from matching the DNA to germline here; TCRdb lacks it. The CDR3 contains 21 residues. Trimming stripped 3 bases from V and 0 bases from J, with 31 bases between. Germline assignment: CDR1 GEAIGNYY and CDR2 EKD. The CDR3 DNA reads as TGTGCCTGTGACGCCGTCGGTGGATACCAGGCGGGGGAAGGGTACACCGATAAACTCATCTTT. Translating it yields CACDAVGGYQAGEGYTDKLIF.

The chain carries TRDV1 and TRDJ1; TRDD3 agrees at 10 bases. The J gene comes from matching the DNA to germline here; TCRdb lacks it. Germline CDR1 reads TSWWSYY; CDR2 reads QGS. Trimming cost V 2 bases and J 4 bases; bases outside gene matches: 22. The CDR3 spans 21 residues. The CDR3 bases are TGTGCTCTTGGGGAAAACCGAGAATGGGGGATACTAGGAGTGGGAATCGATAAACTCATCTTT. Translating gives CALGENREWGILGVGIDKLIF.

A few counts support this clone. The mismatch at residue 4 between this DNA's translation and the TCRdb protein of a much larger clone likely reflects a read error; the protein shown is translated from the DNA. The chain is built from TRDV2 and TRDJ1, with 11 bases matching TRDD3. Germline V lookup: CDR1 GEAIGNYY, CDR2 EKD. This CDR3 comprises 15 residues. V dropped 3 bases and J dropped 4; count of bases not matched to a gene: 6. CDR3 loop: CACDQLGDRDDKLIF. In DNA, the CDR3 is TGTGCCTGTGACCAACTGGGGGATAGGGACGATAAACTCATCTTT.

This clone is termed medium-sized (0.01 to 0.1%). This rearrangement joins TRDV2 to TRDJ1, with D possibly being TRDD3 (6 bases). The CDR3 runs to 17 residues. Looked up from germline, CDR1 is GEAIGNYY and CDR2 is EKD. V was clipped by 3 bases and J by 0 bases, with 19 bases between them. CDR3 residues: CACDSLGDPVDTDKLIF. In DNA, the CDR3 is TGTGCCTGTGACTCCCTTGGGGATCCTGTAGACACCGATAAACTCATCTTT.

This clone was seen a few times. A much larger clone is a single base away; this may be a read error. This same CDR3 is encoded by further DNA sequences in the sample. The rearrangement joins TRDV2 to TRDJ3; TRDD3 matches at 9 bases. Germline assignment: CDR1 GEAIGNYY and CDR2 EKD. V trimming: 1 base; J trimming: 0 bases; junction bases outside the gene matches: 12. The CDR3 spans 21 residues. The CDR3 sequence: CACDTDGGYPKGSWDTRQMFF. The CDR3 DNA reads as TGTGCCTGTGACACTGACGGGGGATACCCCAAGGGCTCCTGGGACACCCGACAGATGTTTTTC.

This sequence joins TRDV1 and TRDJ1, with 8 bases aligning to TRDD3. In the absence of a J gene in TCRdb, the DNA was matched to germline to assign it here. The CDR3 contains 22 residues. From germline, CDR1 is TSWWSYY and CDR2 QGS. J was trimmed by 1 base and V by 1 base; bases with no gene match: 23. This CDR3 is CALGEHGLYRSLGGSGTDKLIF. The CDR3 DNA follows: TGTGCTCTTGGGGAACACGGCCTATACCGATCACTGGGGGGTTCAGGCACCGATAAACTCATCTTT.

This clone was detected only a few times. The protein recorded in TCRdb matches a much larger clone and deviates from this DNA's translation at residue 13, suggesting a read error; the protein here is obtained by translating the DNA. The chain links TRDV2 to TRDJ1; 9 bases match TRDD3. Germline CDR1 GEAIGNYY, CDR2 EKD. The CDR3 has 17 amino acids. The CDR3, as DNA: TGTGCCTGTGACACTCTGGGGGATGGAAAGTACACCGTTAAACTCATCTTT. Protein product: CACDTLGDGKYTVKLIF.

The chain links TRDV1 to TRDJ1; maybe TRDD2 (7 bases). Matching the DNA to germline supplied the J gene, which TCRdb does not give. The CDR3 spans 19 residues. Germline lookup yields CDR1 TSWWSYY and CDR2 QGS. Trimming removed 0 bases at V and 1 base at J, with 21 bases between. In DNA, the CDR3 is TGTGCTCTTGGGGAACTATTTCCTACCCTGGGGATTTCCACCGATAAACTCATCTTT. Residues: CALGELFPTLGISTDKLIF.

About this clone: TCRdb's entry gives the protein of a much larger clone, which mismatches this DNA's translation at residue 4, likely from a read error; the protein reported here is translated from the DNA. This rearrangement joins TRDV2 to TRDJ3; the D is unclear. Germline V CDR1 and CDR2: GEAIGNYY, EKD. This CDR3 has 19 residues. V was cut by 6 bases and J by 0 bases, with 20 bases left in between. CDR3 residues: CACNQIKEEPSWDTRQMFF. Here the CDR3 DNA reads TGTGCCTGTAACCAAATCAAGGAGGAGCCCTCCTGGGACACCCGACAGATGTTTTTC.

A word on this clone: TCRdb assigns this DNA the protein of a much larger clone, which departs from its translation at residue 16; this likely reflects a read error, and the protein shown comes from translating the DNA. The assigned J gene is TRDJ1, but the V gene is uncalled; the table assigns TRDD3, which was not confirmed against the DNA. This CDR3 has 19 amino acids. CDR3 DNA sequence: TGTGCCTGTGACACCGTAGGGCGTACTGGGGGATTGCACACCGATAGACTCATCTTT. Amino acids: CACDTVGRTGGLHTDRLIF.

As regards this clone: TCRdb's protein, taken from a much larger clone, differs from this DNA's translation at residue 3, likely owing to a read error; the protein displayed comes from the DNA. CDR3 nucleotide sequence: TGTGCCTTTGACCTACTGGGGACAGACACCGATAAACTCATCTTT. Its translation: CAFDLLGTDTDKLIF. The V call is TRDV2, the J call TRDJ1; TRDD3 aligns across 7 bases. Germline lookup yields CDR1 GEAIGNYY and CDR2 EKD. This CDR3 comprises 15 residues.

The V gene is TRDV1, the J gene TRDJ1, with D perhaps given as TRDD2 or TRDD3 (5 bases each). The germline V gene encodes CDR1 TSWWSYY and CDR2 QGS. There are 15 residues in the CDR3. The germline V and J ends were trimmed by 2 bases and 0 bases, with 10 bases remaining between them. CDR3 sequence reads: CALGEGGSYTDKLIF. CDR3 bases: TGTGCTCTTGGGGAAGGGGGTTCCTACACCGATAAACTCATCTTT.

This clone was counted between two and nine times. The mismatch at residue 8 between this DNA's translation and the TCRdb protein of a much larger clone likely reflects a read error; the protein shown is translated from the DNA. The chain is built from TRDV2 and TRDJ1; the D gene is possibly TRDD3 (5 bases). The germline V gene encodes CDR1 GEAIGNYY and CDR2 EKD. V lost 3 bases to trimming and J lost 3 bases, with 31 bases between them. The CDR3 loop spans 20 amino acids. The CDR3 DNA follows: TGTGCCTGTGACCCCGTACTGAGGGATGCGAAAGGGAGAGGACCCGATAAACTCATCTTT. Protein: CACDPVLRDAKGRGPDKLIF.

This chain links TRDV1 with TRDJ1; 9 bases line up with TRDD2. Matching the DNA to germline supplied the J gene, which TCRdb does not give. V lost 1 base, J lost 0 bases, and 18 bases stayed unmatched. Germline V lookup: CDR1 TSWWSYY, CDR2 QGS. The CDR3 totals 21 residues. The CDR3 nucleotides are TGTGCTCTTGGGGAACCCTTCCTACGATGGGGGGCCTTATGTTACACCGATAAACTCATCTTT. It translates to CALGEPFLRWGALCYTDKLIF.

On this clone itself: The likely explanation is a read error, given a far larger clone one base away. The same CDR3 arises from other DNA sequences in this sample as well. The chain is built from TRDV2 and TRDJ3; D might be TRDD3 (5 bases). Germline values: CDR1 GEAIGNYY, CDR2 EKD. The CDR3 extends over 20 amino acids. Between the trimmed V and J ends, which lost 0 bases and 4 bases, there was a span of 21 bases. The CDR3 loop reads CACDTLGTTNGSWDTRQMFF. The CDR3 coding sequence is TGTGCCTGTGACACCTTGGGGACCACGAACGGCTCTTGGGACACCCGACAGATGTTTTTC.

This clone was seen more than once but under ten times. For this DNA, TCRdb reports the protein of a much larger clone, which diverges at residue 4, most likely from a read error; the protein presented here is translated directly from the DNA. The genes are TRDV2 and TRDJ1; TRDD3 aligns across 7 bases. The CDR3 contains 15 residues. Germline lookup yields CDR1 GEAIGNYY and CDR2 EKD. V was clipped by 6 bases and J by 0 bases; unmatched bases: 9. The CDR3 DNA reads as TGTGCCTGTTACCTACTGGGGACAGACACCGATAAACTCATCTTT. Its translation is CACYLLGTDTDKLIF.